This T cell receptor beta chain was documented in a study of T cells in Graves' hyperthyroidism and ophthalmopathy. Points from the study as a whole: Stable hyperthyroidism was told apart from ophthalmopathy by a model built on 13 V-J features.

Exclusion of a patient resulted from uncontrolled infection, other autoimmune disease, pregnancy or lactation. Amplification yielded TCR beta CDR3 regions, with RNA transcripts as the source. Using the HTBI primer set, a first-round RT-PCR was run on the TCR CDR3. TCRdb re-analysed the multiplex PCR reads in MiXCR, keeping a single row per CDR3 protein. This sample has fewer than 500,000 distinct CDR3 sequences, with roughly 14% found just once. The J segment lost 8 bases and the V segment lost 7 bases, leaving 17 bases of the junction unmatched. Looked up from germline, CDR1 is MNHNS and CDR2 is SASEGT. The CDR3 has 16 residues. This clonotype was recorded a few times. Its cognate antigen is unknown.

The chain links TRBV6-1 to TRBJ2-1; 7 bases match TRBD2. Material: blood. This sequence was found in a man between 18 and 35 years old with Graves' ophthalmopathy. CDR3 protein: CASTPTSGGGPHEQFF. Here the CDR3 DNA reads TGTGCCAGCACTCCAACCTCGGGGGGAGGGCCTCATGAGCAGTTCTTC.